This T cell receptor beta chain was identified in a study of blood T cells in healthy people across ages. Broader study findings: Comparison with aged donors showed that long-lived donors had more naive CD4+ cells and higher diversity.

The J segment lost 5 bases and the V segment lost 4 bases, leaving 10 bases of the junction unmatched. The CDR3 extends over 15 amino acids. Germline CDR1 and CDR2: MGHRA and YSYEKL. This clonotype was recorded many times. Antigen: not known. A second PCR, run for roughly 7 to 11 cycles, used a sample-barcoded 5' primer plus a J-beta primer mix. TCRdb re-called the 5' RACE reads with MiXCR, one entry per CDR3 protein. The data contain hundreds of thousands of distinct CDR3 sequences, about half of them singletons. Sequencing was carried out using blood. The TCR was taken from a woman aged 55 to 70 in good health. The V and J genes are TRBV4-1 and TRBJ2-5, with TRBD2 matching over 7 bases. This chain's CDR3 is CASSPAGDPRETQYF. The CDR3 DNA sequence: TGCGCCAGCAGCCCCGCGGGAGACCCCCGTGAGACCCAGTACTTC.